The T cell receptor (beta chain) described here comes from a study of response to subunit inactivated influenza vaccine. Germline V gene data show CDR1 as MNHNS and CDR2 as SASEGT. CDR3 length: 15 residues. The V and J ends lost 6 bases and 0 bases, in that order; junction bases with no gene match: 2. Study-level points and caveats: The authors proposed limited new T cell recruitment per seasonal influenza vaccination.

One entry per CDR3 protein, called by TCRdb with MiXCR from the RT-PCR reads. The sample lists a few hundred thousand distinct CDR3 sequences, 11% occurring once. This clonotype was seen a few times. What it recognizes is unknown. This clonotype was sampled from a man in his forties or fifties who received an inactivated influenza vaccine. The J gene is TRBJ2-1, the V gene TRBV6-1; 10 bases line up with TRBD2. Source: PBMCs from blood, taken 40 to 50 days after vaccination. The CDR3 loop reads CASRVAGGSYNEQFF. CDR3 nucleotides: TGTGCCAGCAGGGTAGCGGGAGGCTCCTACAATGAGCAGTTCTTC.